This T cell receptor beta chain was sequenced for a study of blood T cell repertoires in COVID-19. The ends lost 3 bases at V and 4 bases at J; junction bases unmatched: 7. This CDR3 comprises 17 residues. Germline-derived CDR1 and CDR2 are SGHAT and FQNNGV. Data came from immunoSEQ multiplex PCR; TCRdb stores just in-frame clones and leaves some out. The sample has tens of thousands of clones, 88% seen once; the top ten hold less than 5%. This TCR was recovered from a man in his 60s with acute or convalescent COVID-19. The gene calls are TRBV11-2 and TRBJ2-5; 14 positions match TRBD2. Sample: peripheral blood. The DNA of the CDR3 is TGTGCCAGCAGCTTCCTGACTAGCGGGAGGGCCGGAGAGACCCAGTACTTC. Translating gives CASSFLTSGRAGETQYF.